These 7 T cell receptor beta chains were all obtained from the same sample, sequenced in a study of blood T cell repertoires in COVID-19. Generated by immunoSEQ multiplex PCR, the TCRdb table keeps only in-frame clones and is missing some. Counted here are around 250,000 clones, approximately 82% occurring once; the ten biggest clones make up 1.5% to 2%. The sequencing sample was made of peripheral blood. All receptors derive from a man younger than 40 who had recovered from COVID-19.

V and J are TRBV7-2 and TRBJ1-5; D perhaps matches TRBD1 (5 bases). Trimming left V 6 bases short and J 0 bases short, with 18 bases between. Germline V gene sequence: CDR1 SGHTA, CDR2 FQGNSA. The CDR3 sequence is 17 residues long. The CDR3 protein is CASSPIGRGDSNQPQHF. The CDR3 DNA reads TGTGCCAGCAGTCCTATCGGGAGGGGAGATAGCAATCAGCCCCAGCATTTT.

This clone was counted between two and nine times. The gene calls are TRBV4-1 and TRBJ1-5, with unresolved D. From germline, CDR1 is MGHRA and CDR2 YSYEKL. Trimming cost V 0 bases and J 3 bases, with 21 bases left between them. This CDR3 is 19 amino acids long. CDR3 DNA: TGCGCCAGCAGCCAAGATAACGAGCCAGTCAGACTTCACAATCAGCCCCAGCATTTT. It translates to CASSQDNEPVRLHNQPQHF.

The CDR3 DNA reads as TGTGCCAGTAGTCTTGGACAGGGTGCAACTGAAGCTTTCTTT. Translating gives CASSLGQGATEAFF. This chain links TRBV19 with TRBJ1-1, with 8 positions matching TRBD1. The CDR3 is 14 amino acids. Germline V CDR1 and CDR2: LNHDA, SQIVND (reference sequence). V lost 5 bases, J lost 5 bases, and 7 bases stayed unmatched.

The rearrangement joins TRBV3-1 (or the pseudogene TRBV3-2) to TRBJ2-3; 14 bases map to TRBD2. The CDR3 runs to 16 residues. The trim removed 4 bases at V and 2 bases at J, leaving 2 bases unmatched. Germline CDR1 and CDR2: LGHDT and YNNKEL (reference sequence). The CDR3 sequence: CASSRTSGGFTDTQYF. The CDR3 bases are TGTGCCAGCAGCCGGACTAGCGGGGGGTTCACAGATACGCAGTATTTT.

J is TRBJ2-1 and V is TRBV10-3, with 8 positions matching TRBD2. This CDR3 contains 17 residues. Germline assignment: CDR1 ENHRY and CDR2 SYGVKD. The V segment lost 0 bases and the J segment 8 bases; nucleotides outside the gene matches: 12. The CDR3 coding sequence is TGTGCCATCAGTGAGTCTGGCAGCGGGGGCACGGGCGATGAGCAGTTCTTC. It yields the protein CAISESGSGGTGDEQFF.

The genes are TRBV4-1 and TRBJ2-2, with 8 bases fitting TRBD1. The CDR3 runs to 18 residues. J gave up 4 bases and V 3 bases, and 13 bases lay outside the gene matches. Germline V gene lookup returns CDR1 MGHRA and CDR2 YSYEKL. As DNA, the CDR3 is TGCGCCAGCAGCCACGAGATCCAGGGACAGGCGGGCACCGGGGAGCTGTTTTTT. Translated: CASSHEIQGQAGTGELFF.

This clone was recorded once. The chain employs TRBV18 and TRBJ2-3, with D unresolved. Germline V gene lookup returns CDR1 KGHSH and CDR2 LQKENI. Trimming pared 8 bases from V and 5 bases from J, leaving 11 bases between. The CDR3 totals 12 residues. CDR3 sequence (DNA): TGTGCCAGCGGTCCAGCGATAGATACGCAGTATTTT. Protein sequence: CASGPAIDTQYF. Using reference TRBV18 and TRBJ2-3 for the parts outside the CDR3, the full variable domain is NAGVMQNPRHLVRRRGQEARLRCSPMKGHSHVYWYRQLPEEGLKFMVYLQKENIIDESGMPKERFSAEFPKEGPSILRIQQVVRGDSAAYFCASGPAIDTQYFGPGTRLTVL.